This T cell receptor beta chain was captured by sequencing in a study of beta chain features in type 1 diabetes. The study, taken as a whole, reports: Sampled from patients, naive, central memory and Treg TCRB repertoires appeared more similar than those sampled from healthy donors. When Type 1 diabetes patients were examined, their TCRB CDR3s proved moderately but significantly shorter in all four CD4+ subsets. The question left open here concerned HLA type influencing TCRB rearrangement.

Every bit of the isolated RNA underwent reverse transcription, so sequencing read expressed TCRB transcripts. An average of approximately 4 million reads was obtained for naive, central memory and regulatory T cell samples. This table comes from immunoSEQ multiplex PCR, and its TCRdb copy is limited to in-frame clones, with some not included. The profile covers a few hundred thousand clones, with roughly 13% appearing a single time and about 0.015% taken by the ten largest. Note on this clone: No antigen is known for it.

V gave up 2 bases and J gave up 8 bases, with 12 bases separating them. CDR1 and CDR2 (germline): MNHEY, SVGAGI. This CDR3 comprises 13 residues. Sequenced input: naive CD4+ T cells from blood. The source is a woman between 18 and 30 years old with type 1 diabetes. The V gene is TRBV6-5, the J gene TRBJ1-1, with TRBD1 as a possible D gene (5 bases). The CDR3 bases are TGTGCCAGCAGTTACGGGGGTCGGGGGGAAGCTTTCTTT. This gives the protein CASSYGGRGEAFF.